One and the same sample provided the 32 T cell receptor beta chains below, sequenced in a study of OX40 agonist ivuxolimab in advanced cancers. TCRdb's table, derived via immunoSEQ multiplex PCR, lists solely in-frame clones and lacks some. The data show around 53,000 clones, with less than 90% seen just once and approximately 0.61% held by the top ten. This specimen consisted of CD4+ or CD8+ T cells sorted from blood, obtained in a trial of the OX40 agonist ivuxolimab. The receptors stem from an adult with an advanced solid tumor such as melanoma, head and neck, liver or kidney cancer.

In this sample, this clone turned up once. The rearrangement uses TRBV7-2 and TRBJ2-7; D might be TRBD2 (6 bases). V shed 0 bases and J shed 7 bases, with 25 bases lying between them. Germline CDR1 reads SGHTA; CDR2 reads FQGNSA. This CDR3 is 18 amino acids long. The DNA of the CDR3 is TGTGCCAGCAGCTTAGCAGTTTCCCTGGGGACTGCCCTCTGGGAGCAGTACTTC. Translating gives CASSLAVSLGTALWEQYF.

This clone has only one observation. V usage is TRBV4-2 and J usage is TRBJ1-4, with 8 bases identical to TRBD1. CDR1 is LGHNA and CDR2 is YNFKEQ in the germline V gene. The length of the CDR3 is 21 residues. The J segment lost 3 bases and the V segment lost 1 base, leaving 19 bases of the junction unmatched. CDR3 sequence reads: CASSQVFAATGDSVANEKLFF. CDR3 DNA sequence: TGTGCCAGCAGCCAAGTATTTGCCGCGACAGGGGATTCGGTGGCTAATGAAAAACTGTTTTTT.

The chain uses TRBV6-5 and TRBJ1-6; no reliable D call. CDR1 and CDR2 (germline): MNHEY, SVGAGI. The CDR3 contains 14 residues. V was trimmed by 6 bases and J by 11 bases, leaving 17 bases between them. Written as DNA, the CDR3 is TGTGCCAGCAGGGTTGTGGTTCCCGGGGCACCCCTCCACTTT. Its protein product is CASRVVVPGAPLHF.

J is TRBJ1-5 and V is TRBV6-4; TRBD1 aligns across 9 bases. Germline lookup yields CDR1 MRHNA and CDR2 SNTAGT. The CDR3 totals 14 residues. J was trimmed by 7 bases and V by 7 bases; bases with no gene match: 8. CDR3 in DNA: TGTGCCAGCAACCGAGACAGGGGGAGGCAGCCCCAGCATTTT. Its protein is CASNRDRGRQPQHF.

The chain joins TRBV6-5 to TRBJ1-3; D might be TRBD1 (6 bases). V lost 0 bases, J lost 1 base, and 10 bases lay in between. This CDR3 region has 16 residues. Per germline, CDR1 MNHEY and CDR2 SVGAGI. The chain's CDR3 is CASSYSHRASGNTIYF. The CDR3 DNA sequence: TGTGCCAGCAGTTACTCGCACAGGGCGTCTGGAAACACCATATATTTT.

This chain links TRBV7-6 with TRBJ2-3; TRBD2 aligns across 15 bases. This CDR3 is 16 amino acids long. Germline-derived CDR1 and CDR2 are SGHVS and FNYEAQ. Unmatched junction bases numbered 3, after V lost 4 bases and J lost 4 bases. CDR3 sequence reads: CASSSGLAGGPDTQYF. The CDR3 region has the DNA TGTGCCAGCAGCTCGGGACTAGCGGGAGGCCCAGATACGCAGTATTTT.

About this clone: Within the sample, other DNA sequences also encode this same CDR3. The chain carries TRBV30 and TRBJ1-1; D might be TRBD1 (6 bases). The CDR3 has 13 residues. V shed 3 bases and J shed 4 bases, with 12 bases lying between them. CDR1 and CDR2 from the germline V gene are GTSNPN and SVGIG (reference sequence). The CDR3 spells CAWRGGVSTEAFF. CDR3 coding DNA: TGTGCCTGGAGAGGGGGAGTGAGCACTGAAGCTTTCTTT.

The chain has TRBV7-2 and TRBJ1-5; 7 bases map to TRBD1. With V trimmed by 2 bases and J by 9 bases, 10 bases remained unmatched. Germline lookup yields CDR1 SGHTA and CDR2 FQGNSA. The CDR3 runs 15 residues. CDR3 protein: CASSLTRQGGWPQHF. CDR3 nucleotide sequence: TGTGCCAGCAGCTTAACGAGACAGGGCGGGTGGCCCCAGCATTTT. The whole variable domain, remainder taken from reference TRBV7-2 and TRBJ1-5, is GAGVSQSPSNKVTEKGKDVELRCDPISGHTALYWYRQSLGQGLEFLIYFQGNSAPDKSGLPSDRFSAERTGGSVSTLTIQRTQQEDSAVYLCASSLTRQGGWPQHFGDGTRLSIL.

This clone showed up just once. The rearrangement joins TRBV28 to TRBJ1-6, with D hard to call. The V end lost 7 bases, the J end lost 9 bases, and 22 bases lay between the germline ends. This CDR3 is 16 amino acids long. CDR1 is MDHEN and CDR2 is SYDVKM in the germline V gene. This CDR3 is CASTLQGPNSGSPLHF. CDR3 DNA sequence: TGTGCCAGCACCCTACAAGGTCCCAATTCCGGTTCACCCCTCCACTTT.

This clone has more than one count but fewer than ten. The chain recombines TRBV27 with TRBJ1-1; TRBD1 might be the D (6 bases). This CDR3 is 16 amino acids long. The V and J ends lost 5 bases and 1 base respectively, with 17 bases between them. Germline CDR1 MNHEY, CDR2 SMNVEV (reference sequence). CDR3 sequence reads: CASSPWGGKENTEAFF. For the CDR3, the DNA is TGTGCCAGCAGTCCTTGGGGGGGCAAGGAGAACACTGAAGCTTTCTTT.

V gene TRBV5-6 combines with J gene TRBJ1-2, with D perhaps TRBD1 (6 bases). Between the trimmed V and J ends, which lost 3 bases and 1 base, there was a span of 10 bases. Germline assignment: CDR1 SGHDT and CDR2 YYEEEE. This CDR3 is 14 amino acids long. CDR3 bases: TGTGCCAGCAGCTCACTACAGGGTAACTATGGCTACACCTTC. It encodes CASSSLQGNYGYTF.

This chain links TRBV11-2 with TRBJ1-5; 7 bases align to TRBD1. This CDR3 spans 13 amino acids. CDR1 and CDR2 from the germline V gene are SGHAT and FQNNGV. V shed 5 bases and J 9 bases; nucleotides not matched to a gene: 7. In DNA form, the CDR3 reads TGTGCCAGCAGCACGGACAGGCTATGGCCCCAGCATTTT. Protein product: CASSTDRLWPQHF. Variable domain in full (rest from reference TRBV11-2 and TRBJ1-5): EAGVAQSPRYKIIEKRQSVAFWCNPISGHATLYWYQQILGQGPKLLIQFQNNGVVDDSQLPKDRFSAERLKGVDSTLKIQPAKLEDSAVYLCASSTDRLWPQHFGDGTRLSIL.

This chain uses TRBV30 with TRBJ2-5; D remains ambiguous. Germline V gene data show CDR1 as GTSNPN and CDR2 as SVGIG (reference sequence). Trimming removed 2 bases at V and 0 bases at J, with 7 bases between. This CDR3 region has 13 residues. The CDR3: CAWSRTYQETQYF. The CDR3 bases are TGTGCCTGGAGTCGGACGTACCAAGAGACCCAGTACTTC.

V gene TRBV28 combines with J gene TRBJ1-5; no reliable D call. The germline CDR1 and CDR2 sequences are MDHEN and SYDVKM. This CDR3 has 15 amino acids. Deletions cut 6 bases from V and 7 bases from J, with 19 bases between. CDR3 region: CASSFQSGQTQPQHF. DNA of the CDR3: TGTGCCAGCAGCTTCCAATCTGGCCAAACCCAGCCCCAGCATTTT.

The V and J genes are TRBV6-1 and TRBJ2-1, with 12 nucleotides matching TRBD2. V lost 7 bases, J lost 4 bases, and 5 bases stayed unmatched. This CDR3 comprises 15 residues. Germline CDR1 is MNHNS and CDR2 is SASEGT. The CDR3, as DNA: TGTGCCAGCAACATGGGACTAGCGGGTTACAATGAGCAGTTCTTC. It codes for CASNMGLAGYNEQFF.

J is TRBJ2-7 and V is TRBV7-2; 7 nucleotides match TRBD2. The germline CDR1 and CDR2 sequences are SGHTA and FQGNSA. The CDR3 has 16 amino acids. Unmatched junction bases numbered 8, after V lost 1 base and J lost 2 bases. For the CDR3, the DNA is TGTGCCAGCAGCTTAGGATCGTCTAGCGGAACCTACGAGCAGTACTTC. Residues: CASSLGSSSGTYEQYF.

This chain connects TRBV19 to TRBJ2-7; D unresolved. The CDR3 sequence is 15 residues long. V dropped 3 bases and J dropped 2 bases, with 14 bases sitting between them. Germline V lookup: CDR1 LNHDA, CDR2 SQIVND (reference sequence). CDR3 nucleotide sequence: TGTGCCAGTAGTATTAATTTTGTTACGACCTACGAGCAGTACTTC. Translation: CASSINFVTTYEQYF. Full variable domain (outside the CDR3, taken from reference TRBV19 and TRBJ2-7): DGGITQSPKYLFRKEGQNVTLSCEQNLNHDAMYWYRQDPGQGLRLIYYSQIVNDFQKGDIAEGYSVSREKKESFPLTVTSAQKNPTAFYLCASSINFVTTYEQYFGPGTRLTVT.

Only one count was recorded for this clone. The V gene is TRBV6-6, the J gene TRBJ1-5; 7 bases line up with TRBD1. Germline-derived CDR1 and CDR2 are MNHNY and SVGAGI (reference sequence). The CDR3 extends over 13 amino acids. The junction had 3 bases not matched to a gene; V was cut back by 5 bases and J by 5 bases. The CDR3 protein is CASSAQGDQPQHF. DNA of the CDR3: TGTGCCAGCAGTGCGCAGGGGGATCAGCCCCAGCATTTT.

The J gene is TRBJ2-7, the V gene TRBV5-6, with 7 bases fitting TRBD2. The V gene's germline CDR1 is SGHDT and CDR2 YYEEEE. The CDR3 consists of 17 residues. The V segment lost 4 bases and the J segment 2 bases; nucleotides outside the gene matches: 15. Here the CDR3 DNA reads TGTGCCAGCAGCCCGCCTCGCGGGGGAGCGAGCCCCTACGAGCAGTACTTC. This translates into CASSPPRGGASPYEQYF.

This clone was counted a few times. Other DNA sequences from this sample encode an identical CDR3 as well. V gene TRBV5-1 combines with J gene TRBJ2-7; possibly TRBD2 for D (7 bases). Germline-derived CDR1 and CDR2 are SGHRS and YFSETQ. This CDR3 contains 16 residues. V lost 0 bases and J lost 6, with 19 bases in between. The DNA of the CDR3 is TGCGCCAGCAGCTTGGAGGGGGGGGCCGTCGCTCGCGAGCAGTACTTC. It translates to CASSLEGGAVAREQYF.

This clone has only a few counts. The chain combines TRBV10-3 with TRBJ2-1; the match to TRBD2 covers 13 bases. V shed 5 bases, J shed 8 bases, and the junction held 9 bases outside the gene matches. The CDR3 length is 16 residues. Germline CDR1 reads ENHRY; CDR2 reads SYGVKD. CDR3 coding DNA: TGTGCCATCAGTACAAGGACTAGCGGGAGTTCGGATGAGCAGTTCTTC. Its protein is CAISTRTSGSSDEQFF.

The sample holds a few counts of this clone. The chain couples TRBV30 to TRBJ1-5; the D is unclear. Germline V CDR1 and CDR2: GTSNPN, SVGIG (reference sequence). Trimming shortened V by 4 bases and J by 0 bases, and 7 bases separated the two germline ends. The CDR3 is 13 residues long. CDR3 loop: CAWTANSNQPQHF. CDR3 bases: TGTGCCTGGACCGCAAATAGCAATCAGCCCCAGCATTTT.

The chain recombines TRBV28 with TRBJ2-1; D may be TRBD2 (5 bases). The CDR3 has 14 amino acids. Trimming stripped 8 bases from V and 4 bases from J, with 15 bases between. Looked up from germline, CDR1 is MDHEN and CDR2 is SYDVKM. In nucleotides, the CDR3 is TGTGCCAGCGGGAAGCGGACGAGATACAATGAGCAGTTCTTC. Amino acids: CASGKRTRYNEQFF.

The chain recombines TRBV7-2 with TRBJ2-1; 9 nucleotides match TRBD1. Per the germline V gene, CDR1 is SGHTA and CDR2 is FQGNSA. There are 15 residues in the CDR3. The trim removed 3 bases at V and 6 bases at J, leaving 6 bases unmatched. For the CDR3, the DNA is TGTGCCAGCAGCTTCTGGGACAGGGTGGGCAATGAGCAGTTCTTC. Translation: CASSFWDRVGNEQFF.

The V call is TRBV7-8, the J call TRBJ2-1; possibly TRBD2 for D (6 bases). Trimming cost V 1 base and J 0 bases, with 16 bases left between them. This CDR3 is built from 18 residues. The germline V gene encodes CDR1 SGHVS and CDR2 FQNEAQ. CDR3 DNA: TGTGCCAGCAGCTTAGTGGGGCGGGGTAGGAGCTCCTACAATGAGCAGTTCTTC. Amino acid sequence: CASSLVGRGRSSYNEQFF.

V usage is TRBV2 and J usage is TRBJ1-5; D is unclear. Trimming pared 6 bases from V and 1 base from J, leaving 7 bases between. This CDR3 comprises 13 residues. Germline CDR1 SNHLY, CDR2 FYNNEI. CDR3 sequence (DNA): TGTGCCAGCAGACCGTTGAGCAATCAGCCCCAGCATTTT. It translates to CASRPLSNQPQHF.

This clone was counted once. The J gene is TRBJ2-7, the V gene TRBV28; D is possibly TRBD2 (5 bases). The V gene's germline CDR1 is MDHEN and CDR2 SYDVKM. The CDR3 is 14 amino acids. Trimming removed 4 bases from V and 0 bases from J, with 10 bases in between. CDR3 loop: CASSSPGNSYEQYF. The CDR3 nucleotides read TGTGCCAGCAGTTCCCCGGGGAACTCCTACGAGCAGTACTTC.

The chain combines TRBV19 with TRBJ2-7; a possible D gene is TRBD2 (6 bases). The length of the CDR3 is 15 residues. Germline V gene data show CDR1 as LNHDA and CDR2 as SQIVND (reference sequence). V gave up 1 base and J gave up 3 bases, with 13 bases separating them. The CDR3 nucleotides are TGTGCCAGTAGTATAGGGCCTGCCGGGGGCTACGAGCAGTACTTC. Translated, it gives CASSIGPAGGYEQYF.

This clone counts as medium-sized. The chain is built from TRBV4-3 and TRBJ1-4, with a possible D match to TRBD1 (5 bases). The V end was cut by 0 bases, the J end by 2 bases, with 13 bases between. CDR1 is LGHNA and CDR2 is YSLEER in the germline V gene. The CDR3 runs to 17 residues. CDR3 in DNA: TGCGCCAGCAGCCAAGACCGGGGGTCCAGGACTAATGAAAAACTGTTTTTT. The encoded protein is CASSQDRGSRTNEKLFF.

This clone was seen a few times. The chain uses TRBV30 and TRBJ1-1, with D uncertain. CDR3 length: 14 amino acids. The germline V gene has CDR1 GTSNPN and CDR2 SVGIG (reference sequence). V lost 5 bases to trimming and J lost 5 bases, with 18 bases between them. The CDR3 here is CAWLRPSPRTEAFF. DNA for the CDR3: TGTGCCTGGCTTAGACCCTCCCCGAGGACTGAAGCTTTCTTT.

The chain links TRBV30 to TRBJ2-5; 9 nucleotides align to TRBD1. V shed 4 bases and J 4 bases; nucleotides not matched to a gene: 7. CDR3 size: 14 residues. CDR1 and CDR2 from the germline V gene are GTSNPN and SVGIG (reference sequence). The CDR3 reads CAWKKTGGRETQYF. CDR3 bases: TGTGCCTGGAAGAAGACAGGGGGTCGAGAGACCCAGTACTTC.

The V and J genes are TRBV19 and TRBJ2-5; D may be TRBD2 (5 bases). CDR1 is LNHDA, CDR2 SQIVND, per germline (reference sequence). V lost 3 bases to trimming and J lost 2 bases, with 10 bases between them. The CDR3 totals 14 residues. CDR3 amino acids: CASSIPGSQETQYF. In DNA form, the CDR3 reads TGTGCCAGTAGTATTCCGGGGTCTCAAGAGACCCAGTACTTC.